Listed below are T cell receptor beta chains from one sample, sequenced in a study of regulatory T cells in long-lasting Graves disease. TCRdb ran MiXCR on the multiplex PCR reads and lists one entry per CDR3 protein. The table includes a few hundred thousand distinct CDR3 sequences, more than 20% detected once. The starting material was peripheral blood mononuclear cells (PBMCs), obtained when the disease was refractory, from a patient treated with antithyroid drugs. The receptor set was obtained from a woman aged 40-49 years with Graves disease. Both conserved end residues are part of each CDR3. D genes are given only for firm matches.

D gene: -
V gene: TRBV7-9
J gene: TRBJ2-7
CDR3 protein: CASSLHSYEQYF

D gene: TRBD2
V gene: TRBV6-5
J gene: TRBJ2-7
CDR3 protein: CASSFAPGTSNEQYF

D gene: -
V gene: TRBV4-1
J gene: TRBJ2-7
CDR3 protein: CASSSAGIPTYEQYF

D gene: TRBD2
V gene: TRBV10-2
J gene: TRBJ2-7
CDR3 protein: CASSRSSGSYEQYF

D gene: TRBD2
V gene: TRBV12-3/TRBV12-4
J gene: TRBJ2-5
CDR3 protein: CASSLVAGNQETQYF

D gene: -
V gene: TRBV14
J gene: TRBJ2-7
CDR3 protein: CASSQQISGEQYF

D gene: -
V gene: TRBV6-1
J gene: TRBJ1-5
CDR3 protein: CASSEAGTPWDQPQHF

D gene: -
V gene: TRBV11-2
J gene: TRBJ1-1
CDR3 protein: CASSLVGIRGAEAFF

D gene: TRBD1
V gene: TRBV6-1
J gene: TRBJ2-7
CDR3 protein: CASLQGALSYEQYF

D gene: TRBD1
V gene: TRBV11-1
J gene: TRBJ2-5
CDR3 protein: CASSLTGEETQYF

D gene: TRBD2
V gene: TRBV19
J gene: TRBJ2-1
CDR3 protein: CASSPRTSWIDEQFF

D gene: -
V gene: TRBV19
J gene: TRBJ2-4
CDR3 protein: CASGEIGTAKNIQYF

D gene: -
V gene: TRBV20-1
J gene: TRBJ2-5
CDR3 protein: CSAPRNIGETQYF